One sample yielded the 6 T cell receptor beta chains listed below, sequenced in a study of cytomegalovirus exposure and HLA in healthy donors. The PCR made use of 60 Vbeta and 13 Jbeta primers. Produced via immunoSEQ multiplex PCR; TCRdb's table is partial and in-frame only. The sample yields about 200,000 clones, roughly 86% seen once. Sequencing was performed on PBMCs. The origin of the receptors is a young woman in good health and CMV-seronegative.

V usage is TRBV6-6 and J usage is TRBJ1-5; D is unresolved. This CDR3 has 13 residues. Trimming stripped 5 bases from V and 0 bases from J, with 5 bases between. CDR1 is MNHNY, CDR2 SVGAGI, per germline (reference sequence). CDR3 protein: CASSRVSNQPQHF. The DNA of the CDR3 is TGTGCCAGCAGTCGGGTTAGCAATCAGCCCCAGCATTTT.

V is TRBV28 and J is TRBJ1-5, with TRBD1 matching 11 bases. The CDR3 spans 16 residues. J was trimmed by 4 bases and V by 6 bases; bases with no gene match: 8. Germline-derived CDR1 and CDR2 are MDHEN and SYDVKM. The CDR3 DNA is TGTGCCAGCAGCACTGGGACAGGGGGTTGGAATCAGCCCCAGCATTTT. Residues: CASSTGTGGWNQPQHF. The full variable domain, rest sourced from reference TRBV28 and TRBJ1-5, is DVKVTQSSRYLVKRTGEKVFLECVQDMDHENMFWYRQDPGLGLRLIYFSYDVKMKEKGDIPEGYSVSREKKERFSLILESASTNQTSMYLCASSTGTGGWNQPQHFGDGTRLSIL.

This clone was found once. This rearrangement joins TRBV30 to TRBJ2-7; 9 bases map to TRBD1. V trimming: 3 bases; J trimming: 6 bases; junction bases outside the gene matches: 6. This CDR3 is built from 13 residues. The germline V gene encodes CDR1 GTSNPN and CDR2 SVGIG (reference sequence). DNA for the CDR3: TGTGCCTGGAGCCGGGGACAGGGCGGCGAGCAGTACTTC. It specifies CAWSRGQGGEQYF.

In this sample, this clone turned up a few times. J is TRBJ1-4 and V is TRBV5-1; D might be TRBD1 (5 bases). Germline-derived CDR1 and CDR2 are SGHRS and YFSETQ. The CDR3 has 14 amino acids. V shed 0 bases and J shed 6 bases, with 9 bases lying between them. In DNA form, the CDR3 reads TGCGCCAGCAGCTTGGAAGACAGCGATGAAAAACTGTTTTTT. Translating it yields CASSLEDSDEKLFF.

This clone has only a few counts. The rearrangement uses TRBV27 and TRBJ2-2, with D unclear. Germline assignment: CDR1 MNHEY and CDR2 SMNVEV (reference sequence). Trimming took off 3 bases at V and 5 bases at J, with 10 bases between the two ends. The CDR3 runs to 14 residues. The CDR3 loop reads CASSFASTTGELFF. The CDR3 nucleotides read TGTGCCAGCAGTTTCGCGTCTACGACCGGGGAGCTGTTTTTT.

The chain has TRBV7-8 and TRBJ1-5; 7 bases map to TRBD1. The CDR3 has 16 amino acids. V dropped 5 bases and J dropped 2; count of bases not matched to a gene: 9. Germline CDR1 reads SGHVS; CDR2 reads FQNEAQ. The CDR3 nucleotides are TGTGCCAGCAGCGTAGGACGACAGGGTCGCAATCAGCCCCAGCATTTT. This sequence encodes CASSVGRQGRNQPQHF.